These 9 T cell receptor beta chains were all obtained from the same sample, sequenced in a study of T cell repertoires in cytomegalovirus infection. MiXCR, applied by TCRdb to the reads, yields one record per CDR3 protein. The sample includes about 310,000 distinct CDR3 sequences, 20% to 25% of them seen just once. No antigen has been assigned to these receptors. The sample in question was cultured PBMCs, obtained from culture after CMV antigen stimulation. These receptor sequences come from a human donor in good health (CMV status not recorded). Some clones in this sample may be carry-over from other donors' samples.

This clonotype was found many times. This sequence joins TRBV7-9 and TRBJ2-3, with 10 bases that match TRBD2. With V trimmed by 5 bases and J by 2 bases, 7 bases remained unmatched. CDR1 SEHNR and CDR2 FQNEAQ come from the germline V gene (reference sequence). The CDR3 runs 16 residues. CDR3 nucleotides: TGTGCCAGCAGCCCAAGCGGGAGGGCCCTCACAGATACGCAGTATTTT. This sequence encodes CASSPSGRALTDTQYF.

This clonotype showed up just a few times. The chain couples TRBV15 to TRBJ1-6; tentative D call: TRBD1 (6 bases). Germline CDR1 reads LNHNV; CDR2 reads YYDKDF (reference sequence). The CDR3 covers 15 residues. Trimming took off 4 bases at V and 10 bases at J, with 17 bases between the two ends. CDR3 DNA sequence: TGTGCCACCAGCATCCCACAGGGAAAAAAATCACCCCTCCACTTT. This encodes CATSIPQGKKSPLHF.

This clonotype has more than one count but fewer than ten. This chain uses TRBV20-1 with TRBJ2-7; D might be TRBD1 or TRBD2, each matching 6 bases. The germline gives CDR1 DFQATT, CDR2 SNEGSKA (reference sequence). Deletions cut 1 base from V and 3 bases from J, with 19 bases between. The CDR3 is 16 amino acids. The CDR3 here is CSARGSIGGHIYEQYF. The CDR3 DNA reads as TGCAGTGCTAGAGGATCTATAGGGGGGCACATCTACGAGCAGTACTTC.

This clonotype was observed a handful of times. The chain carries TRBV5-1 and TRBJ2-4, with 7 bases fitting TRBD2. The J segment lost 3 bases and the V segment lost 0 bases, leaving 12 bases of the junction unmatched. The CDR3 has 18 amino acids. Germline V lookup: CDR1 SGHRS, CDR2 YFSETQ. The CDR3 loop reads CASSLAFGRIQGKNIQYF. CDR3 DNA sequence: TGCGCCAGCAGCTTGGCTTTCGGGAGGATCCAGGGCAAAAACATTCAGTACTTC.

This clonotype was seen a handful of times. The rearrangement joins TRBV7-2 to TRBJ2-5; 7 bases fit TRBD2. The V and J ends lost 5 bases and 5 bases, in that order; junction bases with no gene match: 11. The CDR3 spans 15 residues. The germline V gene encodes CDR1 SGHTA and CDR2 FQGNSA. The CDR3 here is CASSQGEGLWETQYF. CDR3 DNA sequence: TGTGCCAGCAGCCAAGGGGAGGGCCTTTGGGAGACCCAGTACTTC.

This clonotype was counted ten times or more. The V and J genes are TRBV7-2 and TRBJ2-7; 10 bases are shared with TRBD1. From germline, CDR1 is SGHTA and CDR2 FQGNSA. V dropped 5 bases and J dropped 3; count of bases not matched to a gene: 7. The CDR3 totals 15 residues. CDR3 DNA: TGTGCCAGCAGCCTTACGGGACAGGGGAACTACGAGCAGTACGTC. It translates to CASSLTGQGNYEQYV.

V usage is TRBV6-5 and J usage is TRBJ2-7, with TRBD1 matching 10 bases. This CDR3 region has 16 residues. The V and J ends lost 5 bases and 4 bases, in that order; junction bases with no gene match: 11. Per germline, CDR1 MNHEY and CDR2 SVGAGI. The CDR3: CASSTQSGTGVYEQYV. CDR3 DNA: TGTGCCAGCAGTACTCAATCCGGGACAGGGGTTTACGAGCAGTACGTC.

The chain links TRBV12-3 or TRBV12-4 to TRBJ2-1, with D unresolved. The V and J ends lost 3 bases and 8 bases respectively, with 17 bases between them. This CDR3 comprises 15 residues. The DNA for the CDR3 is TGTGCCAGCAGTTTGAGTAGTCCGGCGGCCTATGAGCAGTTCTTC. This encodes CASSLSSPAAYEQFF.

This clonotype was detected ten times or more. The CDR3 loop is CASSSDYNSYEQYV. The CDR3 region has the DNA TGTGCCAGCAGCTCCGATTACAATTCCTACGAGCAGTACGTC. This chain connects TRBV7-2 to TRBJ2-7; D gene uncertain. Germline-derived CDR1 and CDR2 are SGHTA and FQGNSA. V was cut by 4 bases and J by 1 base, with 11 bases left in between. The CDR3 has 14 amino acids.